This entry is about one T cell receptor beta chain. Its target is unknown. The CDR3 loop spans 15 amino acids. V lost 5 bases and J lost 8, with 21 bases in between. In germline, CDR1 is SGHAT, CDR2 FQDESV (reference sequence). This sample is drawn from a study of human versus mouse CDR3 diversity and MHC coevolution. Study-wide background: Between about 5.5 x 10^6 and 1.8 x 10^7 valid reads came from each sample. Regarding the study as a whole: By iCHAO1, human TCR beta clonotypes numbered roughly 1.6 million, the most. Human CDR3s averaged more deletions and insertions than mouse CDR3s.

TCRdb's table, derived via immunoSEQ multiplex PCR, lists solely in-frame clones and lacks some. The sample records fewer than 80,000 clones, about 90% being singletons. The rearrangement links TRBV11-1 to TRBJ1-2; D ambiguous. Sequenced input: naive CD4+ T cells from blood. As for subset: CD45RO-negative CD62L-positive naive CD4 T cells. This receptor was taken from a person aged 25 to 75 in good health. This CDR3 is CASSLKMGGAVGYTF. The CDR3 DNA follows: TGTGCCAGCAGCCTAAAAATGGGAGGAGCGGTCGGCTACACCTTC.